Below, one TCR beta chain is given with its context. The antigen is undetermined. Sequence at one end of the junction differs from germline and may be a read error. CDR3 length: 11 amino acids. The V gene's germline CDR1 is LGHNA and CDR2 YNFKEQ. Method: immunoSEQ multiplex PCR; TCRdb's copy keeps in-frame clones and lacks some. The profile covers around 160,000 clones, with approximately 89% appearing a single time and 4% to 6% taken by the ten largest. This record belongs to a study of T cell responses to AZD1222 COVID-19 vaccine. Findings and limits, study-wide: Seropositive status at baseline applied to only 6 or 7 AZD1222 recipients.

The receptor's source is an adult in good health. The sequences come from peripheral blood, collected on day 0 of AZD1222 vaccination. The chain links TRBV4-2 to TRBJ2-1; D gene ambiguous. CDR3 DNA sequence: TGTGCCACCAGCGAAAACAATGAGCAGTTCTTC. Protein: CATSENNEQFF.